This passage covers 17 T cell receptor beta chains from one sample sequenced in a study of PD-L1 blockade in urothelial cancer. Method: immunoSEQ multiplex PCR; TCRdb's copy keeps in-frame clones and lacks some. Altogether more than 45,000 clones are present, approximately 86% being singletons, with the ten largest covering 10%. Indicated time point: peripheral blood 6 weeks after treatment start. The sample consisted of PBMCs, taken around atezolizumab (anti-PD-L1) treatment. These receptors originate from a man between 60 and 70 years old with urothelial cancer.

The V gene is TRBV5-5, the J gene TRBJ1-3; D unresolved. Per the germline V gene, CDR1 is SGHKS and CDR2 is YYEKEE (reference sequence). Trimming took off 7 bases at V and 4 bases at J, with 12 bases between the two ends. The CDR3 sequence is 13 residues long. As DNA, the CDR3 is TGTGCCAGCCGACGGGGTTCGGGAAACACCATATATTTT. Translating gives CASRRGSGNTIYF.

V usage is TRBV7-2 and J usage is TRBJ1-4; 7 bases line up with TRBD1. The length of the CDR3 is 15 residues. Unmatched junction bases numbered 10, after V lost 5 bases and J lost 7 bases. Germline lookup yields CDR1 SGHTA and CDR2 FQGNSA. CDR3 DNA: TGTGCCAGCAGCCCGCAACAGGGGTTAGGTGAAAAACTGTTTTTT. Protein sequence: CASSPQQGLGEKLFF.

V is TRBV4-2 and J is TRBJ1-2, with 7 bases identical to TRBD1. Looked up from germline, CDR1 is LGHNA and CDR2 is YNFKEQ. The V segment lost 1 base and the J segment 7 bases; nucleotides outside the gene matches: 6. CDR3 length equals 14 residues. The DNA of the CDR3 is TGTGCCAGCAGCCAAGGGAGGGGGCTCGCTGGCTACACCTTC. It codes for CASSQGRGLAGYTF.

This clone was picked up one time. CDR3 amino acids: CASSLELTGNNEKLFF. In nucleotides, the CDR3 is TGTGCCAGCAGCTTAGAGCTGACAGGGAATAATGAAAAACTGTTTTTT. The chain carries TRBV11-3 and TRBJ1-4; the match to TRBD1 covers 7 bases. CDR3 length: 16 amino acids. Trimming took 0 bases from V and 4 from J; bases not matched to a gene: 5. Germline-derived CDR1 and CDR2 are SGHNT and YENEEA. Drawing the rest from reference TRBV11-3 and TRBJ1-4, the complete variable domain is EAGVVQSPRYKIIEKKQPVAFWCNPISGHNTLYWYLQNLGQGPELLIRYENEEAVDDSQLPKDRFSAERLKGVDSTLKIQPAELGDSAVYLCASSLELTGNNEKLFFGSGTQLSVL.

Here the CDR3 DNA reads TGTGCCAGCAGCTTGGTCGTCAGGGGGCTCACTGAAGCTTTCTTT. Translation gives CASSLVVRGLTEAFF. The rearrangement uses TRBV5-5 and TRBJ1-1; TRBD1 agrees at 8 bases. The CDR3 covers 15 residues. Germline CDR1 SGHKS, CDR2 YYEKEE (reference sequence). Losses at the gene ends were 0 bases for V and 4 bases for J; bases not matched to a gene: 5.

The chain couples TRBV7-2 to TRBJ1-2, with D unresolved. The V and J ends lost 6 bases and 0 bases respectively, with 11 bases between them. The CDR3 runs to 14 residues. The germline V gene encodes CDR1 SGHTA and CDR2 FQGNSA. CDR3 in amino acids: CASRTKEANYGYTF. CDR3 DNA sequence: TGTGCCAGCAGAACCAAGGAGGCTAACTATGGCTACACCTTC.

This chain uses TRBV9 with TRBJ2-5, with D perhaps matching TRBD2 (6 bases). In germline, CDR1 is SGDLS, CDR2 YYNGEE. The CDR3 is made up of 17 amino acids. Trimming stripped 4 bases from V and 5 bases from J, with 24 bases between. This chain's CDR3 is CASSPAGGERASETQYF. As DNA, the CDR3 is TGTGCCAGCAGCCCAGCCGGAGGGGAGCGGGCCAGCGAGACCCAGTACTTC.

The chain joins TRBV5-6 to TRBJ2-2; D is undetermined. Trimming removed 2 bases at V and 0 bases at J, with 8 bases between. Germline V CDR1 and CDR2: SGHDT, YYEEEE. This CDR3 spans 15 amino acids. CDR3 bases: TGTGCCAGCAGCTTCTTCGGTGCGAACACCGGGGAGCTGTTTTTT. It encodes CASSFFGANTGELFF.

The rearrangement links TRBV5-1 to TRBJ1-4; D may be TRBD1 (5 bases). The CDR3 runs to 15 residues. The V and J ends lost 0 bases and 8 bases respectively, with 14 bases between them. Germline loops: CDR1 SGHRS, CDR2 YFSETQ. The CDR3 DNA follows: TGCGCCAGCAGCTTGGCGGGGGACCTGGGGGAAAAACTGTTTTTT. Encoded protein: CASSLAGDLGEKLFF.

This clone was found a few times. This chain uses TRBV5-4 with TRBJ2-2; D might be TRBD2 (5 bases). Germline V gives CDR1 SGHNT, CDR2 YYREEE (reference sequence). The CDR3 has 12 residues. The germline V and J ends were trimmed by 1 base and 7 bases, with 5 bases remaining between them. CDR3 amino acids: CASSLRGGELFF. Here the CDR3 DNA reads TGTGCCAGCAGCTTGCGGGGCGGGGAGCTGTTTTTT.

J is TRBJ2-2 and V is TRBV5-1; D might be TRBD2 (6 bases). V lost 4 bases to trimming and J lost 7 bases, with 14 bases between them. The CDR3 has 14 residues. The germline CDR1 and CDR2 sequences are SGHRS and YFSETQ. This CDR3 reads CASSTSTSFGELFF. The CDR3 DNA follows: TGCGCCAGCAGCACGTCGACTAGTTTCGGGGAGCTGTTTTTT.

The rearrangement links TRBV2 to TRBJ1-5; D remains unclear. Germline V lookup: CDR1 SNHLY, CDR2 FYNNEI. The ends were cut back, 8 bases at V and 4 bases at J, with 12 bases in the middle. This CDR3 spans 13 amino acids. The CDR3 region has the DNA TGTGCCAGCTGCTACGTTCGTAATCAGCCCCAGCATTTT. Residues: CASCYVRNQPQHF.

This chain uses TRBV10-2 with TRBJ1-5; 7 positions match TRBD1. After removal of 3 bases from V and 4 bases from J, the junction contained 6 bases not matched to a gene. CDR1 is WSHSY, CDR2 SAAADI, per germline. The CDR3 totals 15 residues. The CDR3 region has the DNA TGCGCCAGCAGTGATGACAGGGATCTTAATCAGCCCCAGCATTTT. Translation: CASSDDRDLNQPQHF.

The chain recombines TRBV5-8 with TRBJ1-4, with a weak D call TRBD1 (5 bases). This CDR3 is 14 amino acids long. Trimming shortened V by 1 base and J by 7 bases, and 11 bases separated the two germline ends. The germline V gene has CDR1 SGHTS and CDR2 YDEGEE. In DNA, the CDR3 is TGTGCCAGCAGCTTGCGAGGAGGGGCTGAAAAACTGTTTTTT. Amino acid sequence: CASSLRGGAEKLFF.

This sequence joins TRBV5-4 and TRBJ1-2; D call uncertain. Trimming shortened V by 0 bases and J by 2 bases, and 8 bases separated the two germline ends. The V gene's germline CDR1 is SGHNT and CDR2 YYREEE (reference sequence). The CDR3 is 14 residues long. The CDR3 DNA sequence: TGTGCCAGCAGCTTGGGTGCTGAGAACTATGGCTACACCTTC. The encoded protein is CASSLGAENYGYTF.

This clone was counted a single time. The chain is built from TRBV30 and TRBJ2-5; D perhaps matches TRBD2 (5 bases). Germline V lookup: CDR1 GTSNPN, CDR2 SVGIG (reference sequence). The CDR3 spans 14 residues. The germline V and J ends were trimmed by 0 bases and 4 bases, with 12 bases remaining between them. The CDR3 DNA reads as TGTGCCTGGAGTGTAGGGCTAGCAGCAGAGACCCAGTACTTC. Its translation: CAWSVGLAAETQYF.

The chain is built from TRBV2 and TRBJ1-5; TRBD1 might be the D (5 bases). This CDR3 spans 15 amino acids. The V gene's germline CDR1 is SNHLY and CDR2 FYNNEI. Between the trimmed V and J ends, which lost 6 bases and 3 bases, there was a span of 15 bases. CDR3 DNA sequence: TGTGCCAGCAGCATTACACGGACAAACAATCAGCCCCAGCATTTT. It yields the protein CASSITRTNNQPQHF.